A selection of T cell receptor beta chains follows, all from one sample in a study of blood T cells in healthy people across ages. TCRdb processed the 5' RACE reads anew with MiXCR; each CDR3 protein has one entry. Of approximately 770,000 distinct CDR3 sequences in the sample, roughly 60% are singletons; the top ten hold roughly 20%. The sequenced material came from blood. Source of these receptors: a man aged 25 to 40 in good health. The CDR3 runs from the conserved cysteine through the conserved F or W. D genes are given only for firm matches. Not all rows give a size; the values are once, few, many and, for expanded clones, a class.

j_call	v_call	d_call	clone_size	cdr3_aa	cdr3_nt
TRBJ2-7	TRBV5-1	NA	NA	CASSLALNLLYNEQYF	TGCGCCAGCAGCTTGGCTTTAAATCTGTTATACAATGAGCAGTACTTC
TRBJ1-2	TRBV28	NA	NA	CASSTLGGDYTF	TGTGCCAGCAGCACACTTGGAGGGGACTACACCTTC
TRBJ2-1	TRBV29-1	TRBD1	NA	CSVGGGQGAGNEQFF	TGCAGCGTTGGGGGGGGACAGGGGGCCGGCAATGAGCAGTTCTTC
TRBJ2-4	TRBV7-6	NA	NA	CASSPGGGYLGEQYF	TGTGCCAGCAGCCCAGGAGGAGGGTATCTTGGGGAGCAGTACTTC
TRBJ2-1	TRBV7-9	TRBD2	NA	CASSQPSGGAMSYNEQFF	TGTGCCAGCAGTCAGCCTAGCGGGGGGGCAATGTCCTACAATGAGCAGTTCTTC
TRBJ1-2	TRBV10-3	NA	NA	CAISESTYGYTF	TGTGCCATCAGTGAGTCGACCTATGGCTACACCTTC
TRBJ2-5	TRBV29-1	NA	NA	CSVRGLNEQYF	TGCAGCGTAAGAGGGTTAAATGAGCAGTACTTC
TRBJ2-1	TRBV6-1	TRBD2	NA	CASSSSGGLPDNEQFF	TGTGCCAGCAGTTCTAGCGGGGGGCTTCCCGACAATGAGCAGTTCTTC
TRBJ2-3	TRBV7-9	NA	few	CASSLSADTQYF	TGTGCCAGCAGCTTATCAGCGGATACGCAGTATTTT
TRBJ2-5	TRBV7-2	NA	NA	CASSLRPGVAGTSETQYF	TGTGCCAGCAGCTTAAGGCCCGGGGTAGCAGGAACCTCGGAGACCCAGTACTTC
TRBJ1-6	TRBV5-1	NA	NA	CASSFAGALPNSPLHF	TGCGCCAGCAGCTTCGCAGGGGCCCTACCAAATTCACCCCTCCACTTT
TRBJ1-4	TRBV25-1	TRBD1	NA	CASSGTGPREGLFF	TGTGCCAGCAGTGGGACAGGCCCCCGGGAGGGACTGTTTTTT
TRBJ2-7	TRBV29-1	TRBD2	NA	CSVRTSGVYEQYF	TGCAGCGTTCGGACTAGCGGAGTTTACGAGCAGTACTTC
TRBJ2-1	TRBV5-1	NA	NA	CASSLQGNDGNEQFF	TGCGCCAGCAGCTTGCAGGGAAATGATGGCAATGAGCAGTTCTTC
TRBJ2-7	TRBV4-2	TRBD2	NA	CASSQERGDNYEQYF	TGTGCCAGCAGCCAAGAACGGGGGGATAACTACGAGCAGTACTTC
TRBJ1-1	TRBV20-1	TRBD1	NA	CSTRAADRDTEAFF	TGCAGTACTAGGGCGGCCGACAGGGACACTGAAGCTTTCTTT
TRBJ2-7	TRBV7-9	NA	NA	CASSLIGNEQYF	TGTGCCAGCAGCTTAATAGGTAACGAGCAGTACTTC
TRBJ2-7	TRBV5-1	NA	many	CASSLNLYEQYF	TGCGCCAGCAGCTTGAATCTCTACGAGCAGTACTTC
TRBJ2-5	TRBV10-3	NA	few	CAISAVGAETQYF	TGTGCCATCAGTGCAGTGGGGGCCGAGACCCAGTACTTC